The clone carrying this TCR beta chain has ten or more counts. The antigen is unknown. Patients newly diagnosed with hyperthyroidism, under 2 months' duration, were aged 18 to 65, the study reports. This entry comes from a study of Graves' ophthalmopathy and Graves' hyperthyroidism. Findings of the study overall: The 13-signature model separated ophthalmopathy from stable hyperthyroidism at around 88% sensitivity and approximately 79% specificity.

From RNA, the CDR3 regions of TCR beta chains were amplified and sequenced. The first-round RT-PCR employed HTBI primers together with the Qiagen OneStep RT-PCR kit. A multiplex PCR was then performed as the second round. TCRdb analysed the multiplex PCR reads with MiXCR anew, one entry per CDR3 protein. Of about 1.2 million distinct CDR3 sequences in the sample, about two fifths were seen once. The receptor was isolated from an adult man with Graves' hyperthyroidism. The sample taken for sequencing was peripheral blood or thyroid tissue (not recorded which).

As DNA, the CDR3 is TGTGCCAGTAGTCGGACAGGGGGCGAATTGGAGACCCAGTACTTC. Translation: CASSRTGGELETQYF. V usage is TRBV19 and J usage is TRBJ2-5; 11 bases agree with TRBD1. The germline V gene has CDR1 LNHDA and CDR2 SQIVND (reference sequence). V dropped 5 bases and J dropped 5; count of bases not matched to a gene: 7. CDR3 length: 15 residues. The full variable domain, its missing parts supplied by reference TRBV19 and TRBJ2-5, is DGGITQSPKYLFRKEGQNVTLSCEQNLNHDAMYWYRQDPGQGLRLIYYSQIVNDFQKGDIAEGYSVSREKKESFPLTVTSAQKNPTAFYLCASSRTGGELETQYFGPGTRLLVL.